This is a list of T cell receptor beta chains from one sample in a study. TCRdb analysed the RT-PCR reads with MiXCR anew, one entry per CDR3 protein. The sample comprises about 680,000 distinct CDR3 sequences, approximately 15% of which are singletons, and roughly 3.9% rests with the top ten. The sample consisted of memory CD4+ T cells from blood. Receptor source: a female donor in good health, serving as a healthy control. Both conserved end residues are part of each CDR3. Each record gives: CDR3 protein, CDR3 DNA, clone size, D gene, J gene, V gene. The D gene is left open where the match is weak. Where a row states a size, it is once, few, many or the class of an expanded clone; other rows omit it.

CSASGADQETQYF,TGCAGTGCTAGCGGGGCCGACCAAGAGACCCAGTACTTC,few,-,TRBJ2-5,TRBV20-1
CASSQVGTLAVRDTQYF,TGTGCCAGCAGCCAAGTCGGCACCCTAGCGGTAAGGGATACGCAGTATTTT,-,TRBD2,TRBJ2-3,TRBV14
CSAEGASGEKLFF,TGCAGCGCCGAGGGGGCTTCGGGAGAAAAACTGTTTTTT,few,TRBD1,TRBJ1-4,TRBV29-1
CASSSRTGRLNTGELFF,TGTGCCAGCAGCTCGAGGACAGGGCGACTAAACACCGGGGAGCTGTTTTTT,-,TRBD1,TRBJ2-2,TRBV7-6
CASSPSGPYYGYTF,TGTGCCAGCAGTCCTTCTGGACCTTACTATGGCTACACCTTC,-,-,TRBJ1-2,TRBV27
CASSPMGHNTEAFF,TGTGCCAGCAGCCCCATGGGACATAACACTGAAGCTTTCTTT,few,-,TRBJ1-1,TRBV3-1
CSARDLALPGGGEQPQHF,TGCAGTGCTAGAGATTTGGCCCTTCCAGGGGGCGGTGAGCAGCCCCAGCATTTT,-,TRBD1,TRBJ1-5,TRBV20-1
CSARSIHSNQPQHF,TGCAGTGCTAGATCCATTCATAGCAATCAGCCCCAGCATTTT,few,-,TRBJ1-5,TRBV20-1
CASSLSGRNTGELFF,TGTGCCAGCAGTTTATCGGGCAGAAACACCGGGGAGCTGTTTTTT,many,-,TRBJ2-2,TRBV27
CSVEMGGTPAQYF,TGCAGCGTTGAGATGGGGGGGACCCCCGCCCAGTACTTC,-,TRBD2,TRBJ2-5,TRBV29-1
CASSGAQGALSQPQHF,TGTGCCAGCAGTGGGGCACAGGGGGCCTTGTCACAGCCCCAGCATTTT,-,TRBD1,TRBJ1-5,TRBV28
CATIIGAGGRGTGELFF,TGCGCCACCATAATTGGAGCGGGAGGCCGCGGCACCGGGGAGCTGTTTTTT,many,TRBD2,TRBJ2-2,TRBV4-3
CASSSTGLAVNEQFF,TGTGCCAGCAGCTCGACGGGACTAGCGGTTAATGAGCAGTTCTTC,few,TRBD2,TRBJ2-1,TRBV7-2
CASSKGGGELFF,TGTGCCAGCAGCAAGGGGGGCGGGGAGCTGTTTTTT,-,-,TRBJ2-2,TRBV7-6
CASSLGTGGDGYTF,TGCGCCAGCAGCTTGGGGACAGGGGGCGACGGCTACACCTTC,many,TRBD1,TRBJ1-2,TRBV5-1
CASSLEGPRRSYEQYF,TGTGCCAGCAGCTTAGAGGGTCCTCGGAGGTCCTACGAGCAGTACTTC,many,-,TRBJ2-7,TRBV7-7
CASSPRLAGGIGELFF,TGTGCCAGCAGCCCGCGACTAGCGGGAGGGATCGGGGAGCTGTTTTTT,few,TRBD2,TRBJ2-2,TRBV7-3
CASRAGANSYNEQFF,TGTGCCAGCAGGGCGGGGGCGAACTCCTACAATGAGCAGTTCTTC,-,-,TRBJ2-1,TRBV7-3
CASSIEGDQPQHF,TGTGCCAGCAGCATCGAGGGGGATCAGCCCCAGCATTTT,-,-,TRBJ1-5,TRBV7-8
CASSWGQASSYNSPLHF,TGCGCCAGCAGCTGGGGACAGGCGAGCTCCTATAATTCACCCCTCCACTTT,few,TRBD1,TRBJ1-6,TRBV5-1
CASSLRRVGTSGLNEQFF,TGTGCCAGCAGCTTAAGGCGGGTCGGGACTAGCGGACTCAATGAGCAGTTCTTC,few,TRBD2,TRBJ2-1,TRBV7-2
CASSERTSGKRETQYF,TGTGCCAGCAGCGAACGGACTAGCGGGAAGCGAGAGACCCAGTACTTC,many,TRBD2,TRBJ2-5,TRBV3-1
CASSSKNTEAFF,TGTGCCAGCAGTTCAAAGAACACTGAAGCTTTCTTT,-,-,TRBJ1-1,TRBV12-3/TRBV12-4
CASNRATGGLETQYF,TGCGCCAGCAACCGAGCCACAGGGGGTCTGGAGACCCAGTACTTC,-,TRBD1,TRBJ2-5,TRBV5-1
CASSQVGRGTGAFGYTF,TGCGCCAGCAGCCAAGTTGGGCGTGGGACAGGGGCTTTCGGCTACACCTTC,few,TRBD1,TRBJ1-2,TRBV4-3
CASSPLLESASTDTQYF,TGTGCCAGCTCACCACTATTGGAGAGTGCAAGCACAGATACGCAGTATTTT,-,-,TRBJ2-3,TRBV18
CASSLSRTAEAFF,TGTGCCAGCAGCTTATCCCGAACTGCTGAAGCTTTCTTT,-,-,TRBJ1-1,TRBV7-9
CASSVGLAHEQFF,TGTGCCAGCAGCGTAGGGCTAGCCCATGAGCAGTTCTTC,many,-,TRBJ2-1,TRBV9
CASSLGVAGSSYNEQFF,TGCGCCAGCAGCTTGGGTGTAGCGGGGAGCTCCTACAATGAGCAGTTCTTC,many,TRBD2,TRBJ2-1,TRBV7-6
CASSQDRPSGANVLTF,TGCGCCAGCAGCCAAGATAGACCCTCTGGGGCCAACGTCCTGACTTTC,many,-,TRBJ2-6,TRBV4-3
CASSHGSGETQETQYF,TGCGCCAGCAGCCACGGGAGCGGGGAAACGCAAGAGACCCAGTACTTC,-,TRBD2,TRBJ2-5,TRBV4-1
CASRETVNTEAFF,TGTGCCAGCAGAGAGACAGTGAACACTGAAGCTTTCTTT,few,-,TRBJ1-1,TRBV7-3
CASSGGRNYEQYF,TGTGCCAGCAGTGGTGGGCGGAACTACGAGCAGTACTTC,-,-,TRBJ2-7,TRBV2
CASSLSGTTLGNTIYF,TGTGCCAGCAGTTTATCCGGGACAACTCTTGGAAACACCATATATTTT,-,-,TRBJ1-3,TRBV27
CASSVGRTGAVSEQYF,TGTGCCAGCAGCGTAGGGAGGACAGGGGCAGTAAGCGAGCAGTACTTC,few,TRBD1,TRBJ2-7,TRBV9
CASKLGTGGYEQYF,TGTGCCAGCAAGCTGGGGACAGGGGGCTACGAGCAGTACTTC,-,TRBD1,TRBJ2-7,TRBV6-2/TRBV6-3
CASRITGGGTEAFF,TGTGCCAGCAGGATTACGGGGGGGGGCACTGAAGCTTTCTTT,few,-,TRBJ1-1,TRBV5-6
CASNIRDSATNEKLFF,TGTGCCAGCAACATACGGGACAGCGCAACTAATGAAAAACTGTTTTTT,few,TRBD1,TRBJ1-4,TRBV4-2
CASSNRGGEDTEAFF,TGTGCCAGCAGCAATAGGGGGGGGGAGGACACTGAAGCTTTCTTT,-,-,TRBJ1-1,TRBV7-9
CASSPSGMRHEQFF,TGTGCCAGCTCACCGAGCGGGATGAGGCATGAGCAGTTCTTC,-,TRBD2,TRBJ2-1,TRBV18
CASSAPDGLPQHF,TGTGCCAGTAGTGCCCCGGATGGACTGCCCCAGCATTTT,few,-,TRBJ1-5,TRBV19
CSASMPALQETQYF,TGCAGTGCTAGCATGCCGGCCCTCCAAGAGACCCAGTACTTC,many,-,TRBJ2-5,TRBV20-1
CASSLAAGATYTEAFF,TGCGCCAGCAGCTTGGCCGCGGGGGCTACGTACACTGAAGCTTTCTTT,-,-,TRBJ1-1,TRBV5-1
CASSVDLPGGPSGTQYF,TGTGCCAGCAGCGTAGATCTCCCGGGAGGCCCATCCGGTACGCAGTATTTT,-,TRBD2,TRBJ2-3,TRBV9
CSAPPTGGYYEQYF,TGCAGTGCTCCTCCGACAGGGGGCTACTACGAGCAGTACTTC,-,TRBD1,TRBJ2-7,TRBV20-1
CASMTRPNTEAFF,TGTGCCAGCATGACCCGCCCGAACACTGAAGCTTTCTTT,-,-,TRBJ1-1,TRBV2
CASSLQGPQNTGELFF,TGTGCCAGCAGCTTACAAGGGCCCCAGAACACCGGGGAGCTGTTTTTT,-,-,TRBJ2-2,TRBV7-2
CASSPALRGSTDTQYF,TGTGCCAGCAGCCCGGCCCTCAGGGGCAGCACAGATACGCAGTATTTT,many,-,TRBJ2-3,TRBV5-5
CSVNWKRGELFF,TGCAGCGTGAATTGGAAGCGTGGGGAGCTGTTTTTT,many,-,TRBJ2-2,TRBV29-1
CSAREDLYNEQFF,TGCAGTGCCCGGGAAGACCTCTACAATGAGCAGTTCTTC,many,-,TRBJ2-1,TRBV20-1